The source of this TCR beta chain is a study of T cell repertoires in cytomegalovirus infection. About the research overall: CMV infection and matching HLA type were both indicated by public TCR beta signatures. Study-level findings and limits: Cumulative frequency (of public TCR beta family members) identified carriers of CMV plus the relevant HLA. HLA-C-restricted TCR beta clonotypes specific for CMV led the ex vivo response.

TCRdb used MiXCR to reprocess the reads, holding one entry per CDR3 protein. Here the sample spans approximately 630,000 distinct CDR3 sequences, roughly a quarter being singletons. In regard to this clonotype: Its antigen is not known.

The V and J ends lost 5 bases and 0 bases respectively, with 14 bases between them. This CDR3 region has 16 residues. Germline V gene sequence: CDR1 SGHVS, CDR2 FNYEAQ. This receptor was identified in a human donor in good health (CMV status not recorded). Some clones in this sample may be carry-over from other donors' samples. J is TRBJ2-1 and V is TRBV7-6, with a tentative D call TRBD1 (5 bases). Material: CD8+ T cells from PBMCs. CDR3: CASSPRQKSSYNEQFF. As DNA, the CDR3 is TGTGCCAGCAGCCCCCGACAGAAGAGCTCCTACAATGAGCAGTTCTTC.